These 13 T cell receptor beta chains were all obtained from the same sample, sequenced in a study of blood T cell repertoires in COVID-19. The data were produced by immunoSEQ multiplex PCR, yet TCRdb's version contains in-frame clones alone and is incomplete. The table records approximately 190,000 clones, roughly 84% of them present only once. Sequenced: PBMCs or T cells enriched from blood (not recorded which). These TCRs come from a middle-aged man who had recovered from COVID-19.

The chain recombines TRBV6-4 with TRBJ1-2, with D perhaps matching TRBD1 (6 bases). The CDR3 is 13 amino acids. CDR1 and CDR2 (germline): MRHNA, SNTAGT. Trimming took off 3 bases at V and 7 bases at J, with 12 bases between the two ends. CDR3 bases: TGTGCCAGCAGTGAGGGGGCAGACCGTGGCTACACCTTC. Translating it yields CASSEGADRGYTF.

This chain connects TRBV11-2 to TRBJ1-1, with unresolved D. Trimming shortened V by 0 bases and J by 1 base, and 6 bases separated the two germline ends. CDR3 size: 14 residues. Germline assignment: CDR1 SGHAT and CDR2 FQNNGV. This chain's CDR3 is CASSLEAGNTEAFF. CDR3 sequence (DNA): TGTGCCAGCAGCTTAGAGGCAGGGAACACTGAAGCTTTCTTT.

The V gene is TRBV2, the J gene TRBJ2-1, with 11 bases identical to TRBD2. The CDR3 has 19 residues. Germline CDR1 is SNHLY and CDR2 is FYNNEI. J was trimmed by 0 bases and V by 2 bases; bases with no gene match: 9. The chain's CDR3 is CASSEWASGGTSSYNEQFF. CDR3 DNA sequence: TGTGCCAGCAGTGAATGGGCTAGCGGGGGGACCAGCTCCTACAATGAGCAGTTCTTC.

The chain employs TRBV6-5 and TRBJ1-1, with a weak D call TRBD1 (6 bases). V lost 3 bases and J lost 5, with 19 bases in between. Germline V gene sequence: CDR1 MNHEY, CDR2 SVGAGI. The CDR3 has 16 amino acids. The CDR3 coding sequence is TGTGCCAGCAGTTATGACAGGAGAACCACGTCGACTGAAGCTTTCTTT. Translated, it gives CASSYDRRTTSTEAFF.

This clone was detected a few times. This sequence joins TRBV7-6 and TRBJ1-3; D call uncertain. V lost 1 base, J lost 0 bases, and 10 bases lay in between. This CDR3 comprises 16 residues. The germline gives CDR1 SGHVS, CDR2 FNYEAQ. The chain's CDR3 is CASSLVSGSSGNTIYF. The CDR3 bases are TGTGCCAGCAGCTTAGTATCAGGTAGCTCTGGAAACACCATATATTTT. The full variable domain, rest sourced from reference TRBV7-6 and TRBJ1-3, is GAGVSQSPRYKVTKRGQDVALRCDPISGHVSLYWYRQALGQGPEFLTYFNYEAQQDKSGLPNDRFSAERPEGSISTLTIQRTEQRDSAMYRCASSLVSGSSGNTIYFGEGSWLTVV.

This chain joins TRBV2 and TRBJ1-1; the D gene is possibly TRBD1 (5 bases). The CDR3 consists of 14 residues. Trimming took 4 bases from V and 0 from J, leaving 9 bases between them. Germline CDR1 and CDR2: SNHLY and FYNNEI. The CDR3 sequence is CASSAWGMNTEAFF. The CDR3 nucleotides read TGTGCCAGCAGTGCCTGGGGCATGAACACTGAAGCTTTCTTT.

This chain connects TRBV6-6 to TRBJ1-3; 9 nucleotides match TRBD1. V shed 5 bases and J 2 bases; nucleotides not matched to a gene: 7. CDR3 length: 16 amino acids. The germline V gene has CDR1 MNHNY and CDR2 SVGAGI (reference sequence). This chain's CDR3 is CASSPGTGLAGNTIYF. In DNA form, the CDR3 reads TGTGCCAGCAGTCCCGGGACAGGGTTGGCTGGAAACACCATATATTTT.

The V call is TRBV12-3 or TRBV12-4, the J call TRBJ2-7; D is possibly TRBD1 (5 bases). V shed 4 bases and J shed 2 bases, with 9 bases lying between them. The CDR3 extends over 13 amino acids. In DNA, the CDR3 is TGTGCCAGCAGTTCCAGGGTCCCCTACGAGCAGTACTTC. It translates to CASSSRVPYEQYF.

This rearrangement joins TRBV2 to TRBJ1-2, with D possibly matching TRBD1 (5 bases). Between the trimmed V and J ends, which lost 7 bases and 4 bases, there was a span of 13 bases. The length of the CDR3 is 13 residues. Germline V gene sequence: CDR1 SNHLY, CDR2 FYNNEI. The CDR3 coding sequence is TGTGCCAGCATGGTCTGGACACTCTATGGCTACACCTTC. Protein: CASMVWTLYGYTF.

The chain joins TRBV5-1 to TRBJ2-7; the D is unclear. The V gene's germline CDR1 is SGHRS and CDR2 YFSETQ. The CDR3 is 16 amino acids. With 4 bases removed from V and 3 bases from J, the gap between germline ends came to 20 bases. The DNA for the CDR3 is TGCGCCAGCAGCGGTAGCACTGGTGGCCTTCTCTACGAGCAGTACTTC. It specifies CASSGSTGGLLYEQYF.

V is TRBV19 and J is TRBJ2-5, with TRBD1 matching 7 bases. The CDR3 runs 14 residues. Germline lookup yields CDR1 LNHDA and CDR2 SQIVND (reference sequence). With V trimmed by 4 bases and J by 1 base, 3 bases remained unmatched. DNA of the CDR3: TGTGCCAGTAGTAACCGGGACAGCCAAGAGACCCAGTACTTC. Protein product: CASSNRDSQETQYF.

This clone was observed a single time. The CDR3 DNA reads as TGTGCCATCAGAACGGACAGGGGGTACTACGAGCAGTACTTC. This translates into CAIRTDRGYYEQYF. The chain employs TRBV10-3 and TRBJ2-7; TRBD1 matches at 10 bases. Germline V gene data show CDR1 as ENHRY and CDR2 as SYGVKD. CDR3 length equals 14 residues. V shed 6 bases, J shed 3 bases, and the junction held 5 bases outside the gene matches.

The V gene is TRBV20-1, the J gene TRBJ1-4; 11 bases match TRBD1. The ends lost 6 bases at V and 6 bases at J; junction bases unmatched: 6. Germline values: CDR1 DFQATT, CDR2 SNEGSKA (reference sequence). CDR3 size: 14 residues. As DNA, the CDR3 is TGCAGTGCGAGTGGGACAGGGGGACATGAAAAACTGTTTTTT. The encoded protein is CSASGTGGHEKLFF.